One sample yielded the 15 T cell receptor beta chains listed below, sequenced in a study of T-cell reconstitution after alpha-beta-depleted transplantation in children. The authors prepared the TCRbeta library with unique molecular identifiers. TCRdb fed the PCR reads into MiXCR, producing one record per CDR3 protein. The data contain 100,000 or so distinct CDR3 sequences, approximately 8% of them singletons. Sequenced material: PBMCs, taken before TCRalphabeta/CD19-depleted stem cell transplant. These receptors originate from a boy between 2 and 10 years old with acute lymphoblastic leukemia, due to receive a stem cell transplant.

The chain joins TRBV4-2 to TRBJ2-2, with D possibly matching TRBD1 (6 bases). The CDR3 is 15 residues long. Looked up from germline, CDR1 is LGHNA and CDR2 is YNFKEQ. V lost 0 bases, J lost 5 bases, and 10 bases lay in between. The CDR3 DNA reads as TGTGCCAGCAGCCAAGAACAGGGTGGGACCGGGGAGCTGTTTTTT. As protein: CASSQEQGGTGELFF.

CDR3 sequence (DNA): TGTGCCAGCAGTCCCTGGGACAGCCCTAGCACAGATACGCAGTATTTT. It encodes CASSPWDSPSTDTQYF. V is TRBV27 and J is TRBJ2-3, with TRBD1 matching 7 bases. CDR1 MNHEY and CDR2 SMNVEV come from the germline V gene (reference sequence). Unmatched junction bases numbered 8, after V lost 5 bases and J lost 0 bases. The CDR3 is 16 residues long.

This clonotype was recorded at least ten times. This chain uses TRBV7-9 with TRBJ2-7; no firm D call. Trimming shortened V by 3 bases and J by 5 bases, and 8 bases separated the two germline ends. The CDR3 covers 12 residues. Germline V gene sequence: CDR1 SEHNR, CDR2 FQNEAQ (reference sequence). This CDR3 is CASSFGRDEQYF. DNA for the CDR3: TGTGCCAGCAGCTTCGGAAGGGACGAGCAGTACTTC.

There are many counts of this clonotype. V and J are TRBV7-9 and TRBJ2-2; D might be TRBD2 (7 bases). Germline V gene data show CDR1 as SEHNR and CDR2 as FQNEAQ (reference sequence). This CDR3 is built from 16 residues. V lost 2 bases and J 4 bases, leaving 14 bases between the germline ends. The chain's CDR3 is CASSLPAGASTGELFF. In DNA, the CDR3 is TGTGCCAGCAGCTTACCGGCGGGGGCATCCACCGGGGAGCTGTTTTTT.

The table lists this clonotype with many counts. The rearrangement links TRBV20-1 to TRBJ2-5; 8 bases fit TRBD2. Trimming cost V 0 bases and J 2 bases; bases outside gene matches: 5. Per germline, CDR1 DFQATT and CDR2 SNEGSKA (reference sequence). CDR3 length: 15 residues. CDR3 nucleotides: TGCAGTGCTAGAGATATGGCTAGCGGGCAAGAGACCCAGTACTTC. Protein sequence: CSARDMASGQETQYF.

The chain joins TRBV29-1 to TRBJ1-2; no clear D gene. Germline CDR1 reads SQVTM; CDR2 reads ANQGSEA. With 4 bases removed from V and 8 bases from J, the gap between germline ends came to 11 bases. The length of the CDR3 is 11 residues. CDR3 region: CSVVLFRGYTF. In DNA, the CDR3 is TGCAGCGTTGTCCTGTTTCGGGGCTACACCTTC. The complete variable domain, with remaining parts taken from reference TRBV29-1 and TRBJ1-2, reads SAVISQKPSRDICQRGTSLTIQCQVDSQVTMMFWYRQQPGQSLTLIATANQGSEATYESGFVIDKFPISRPNLTFSTLTVSNMSPEDSSIYLCSVVLFRGYTFGSGTRLTVV.

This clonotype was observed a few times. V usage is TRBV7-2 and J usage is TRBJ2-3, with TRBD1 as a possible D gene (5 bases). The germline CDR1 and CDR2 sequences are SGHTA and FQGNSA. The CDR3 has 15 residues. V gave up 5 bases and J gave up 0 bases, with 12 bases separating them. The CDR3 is CASSRQRSSTDTQYF. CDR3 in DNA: TGTGCCAGCAGCCGACAGAGATCTAGCACAGATACGCAGTATTTT.

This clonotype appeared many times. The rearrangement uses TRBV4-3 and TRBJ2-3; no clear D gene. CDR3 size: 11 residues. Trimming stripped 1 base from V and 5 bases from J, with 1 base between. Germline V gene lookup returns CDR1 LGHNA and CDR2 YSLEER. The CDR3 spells CASSQGDTQYF. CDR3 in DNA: TGCGCCAGCAGCCAAGGAGATACGCAGTATTTT.

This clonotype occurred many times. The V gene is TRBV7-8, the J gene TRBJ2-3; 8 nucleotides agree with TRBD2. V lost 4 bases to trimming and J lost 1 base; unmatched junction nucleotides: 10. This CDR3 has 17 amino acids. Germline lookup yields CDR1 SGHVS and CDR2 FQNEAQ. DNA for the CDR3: TGTGCCAGCAGCTCACCGGGAAGCGGGGGTCGCACAGATACGCAGTATTTT. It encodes CASSSPGSGGRTDTQYF.

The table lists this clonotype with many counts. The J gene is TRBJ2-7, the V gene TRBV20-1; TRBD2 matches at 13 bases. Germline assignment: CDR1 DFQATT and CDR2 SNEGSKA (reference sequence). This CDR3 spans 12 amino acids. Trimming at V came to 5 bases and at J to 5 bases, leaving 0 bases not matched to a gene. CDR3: CSAGTSGDEQYF. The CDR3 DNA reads TGCAGTGCTGGGACTAGCGGGGACGAGCAGTACTTC.

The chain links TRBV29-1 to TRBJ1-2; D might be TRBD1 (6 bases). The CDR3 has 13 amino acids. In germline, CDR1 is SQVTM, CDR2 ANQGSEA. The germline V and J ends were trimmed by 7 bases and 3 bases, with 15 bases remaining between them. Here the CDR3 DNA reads TGCAGCGCGACAGGCGAACCCGACTATGGCTACACCTTC. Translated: CSATGEPDYGYTF.

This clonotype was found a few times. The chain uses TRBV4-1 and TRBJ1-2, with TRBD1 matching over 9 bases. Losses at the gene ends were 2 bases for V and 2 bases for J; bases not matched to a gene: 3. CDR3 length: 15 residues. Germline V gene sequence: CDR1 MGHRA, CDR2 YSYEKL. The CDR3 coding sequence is TGCGCCAGCAGCCAAAGTGGACAGGGGAACTATGGCTACACCTTC. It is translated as CASSQSGQGNYGYTF.

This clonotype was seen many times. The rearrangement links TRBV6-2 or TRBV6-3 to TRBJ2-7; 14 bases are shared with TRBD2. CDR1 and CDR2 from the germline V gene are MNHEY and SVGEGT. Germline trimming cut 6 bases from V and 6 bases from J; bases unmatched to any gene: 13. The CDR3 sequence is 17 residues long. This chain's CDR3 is CASRSTSGGAHSSEQYF. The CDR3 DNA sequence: TGTGCCAGCAGATCGACTAGCGGGGGGGCCCATTCATCCGAGCAGTACTTC.

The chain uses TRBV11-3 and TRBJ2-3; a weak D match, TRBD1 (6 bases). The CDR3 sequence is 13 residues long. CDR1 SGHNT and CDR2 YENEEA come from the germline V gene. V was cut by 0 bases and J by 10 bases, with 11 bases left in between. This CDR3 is CASSLDETGPQYF. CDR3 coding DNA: TGTGCCAGCAGCTTAGATGAAACAGGGCCGCAGTATTTT.

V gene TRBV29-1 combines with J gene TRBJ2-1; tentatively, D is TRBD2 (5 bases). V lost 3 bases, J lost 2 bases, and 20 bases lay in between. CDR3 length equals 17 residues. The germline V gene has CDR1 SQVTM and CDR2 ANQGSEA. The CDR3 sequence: CSVELEGFSRAYNEQFF. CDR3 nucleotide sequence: TGCAGCGTTGAGCTCGAGGGTTTCAGCCGAGCCTACAATGAGCAGTTCTTC.